This entry lists 30 T cell receptor beta chains sequenced from one sample in a study of T-cell memory formation after mild COVID-19. TCRdb recomputed calls from the 5' RACE reads with MiXCR, one row per CDR3 protein. This repertoire shows some 340,000 distinct CDR3 sequences, 10% to 15% found once; its top ten account for around 21%. Sequenced material: PBMCs or a T cell subset sorted from them (not recorded which). The receptors come from a man younger than 35 who had mild COVID-19 (a few samples of this study predate the infection). Cell type and time point are not known.

V gene TRBV7-9 combines with J gene TRBJ2-7, with D unresolved. CDR1 SEHNR and CDR2 FQNEAQ come from the germline V gene (reference sequence). The germline V and J ends were trimmed by 5 bases and 1 base, with 6 bases remaining between them. The CDR3 has 12 amino acids. The CDR3 here is CASSAVSYEQYF. The CDR3 coding sequence is TGTGCCAGCAGCGCGGTATCCTACGAGCAGTACTTC.

This clonotype was seen many times. J is TRBJ1-3 and V is TRBV7-9, with no clear D. The germline gives CDR1 SEHNR, CDR2 FQNEAQ (reference sequence). Trimming left V 2 bases short and J 4 bases short, with 3 bases between. The CDR3 is 12 amino acids. CDR3 region: CASSLHGNTIYF. DNA for the CDR3: TGTGCCAGCAGCTTACACGGAAACACCATATATTTT.

V gene TRBV19 combines with J gene TRBJ2-2; TRBD1 agrees at 9 bases. The CDR3 length is 16 residues. V gave up 5 bases and J gave up 6 bases; unmatched junction bases: 10. Germline CDR1 reads LNHDA; CDR2 reads SQIVND (reference sequence). DNA of the CDR3: TGTGCCAGTAGTCCACCGGACAGGGGTTACCCCGGGGAGCTGTTTTTT. Translated: CASSPPDRGYPGELFF.

This clonotype was counted only a few times. The V call is TRBV7-9, the J call TRBJ2-3, with D tentatively TRBD2 (5 bases). This CDR3 has 12 residues. The germline gives CDR1 SEHNR, CDR2 FQNEAQ (reference sequence). The ends were cut back, 5 bases at V and 5 bases at J, with 8 bases in the middle. The CDR3 DNA follows: TGTGCCAGCAGCAACGAGGGAGATACGCAGTATTTT. Translated: CASSNEGDTQYF.

This clonotype occurred once. The chain recombines TRBV11-2 with TRBJ2-5; D is unresolved. Between the trimmed V and J ends, which lost 5 bases and 3 bases, there was a span of 13 bases. Germline CDR1 is SGHAT and CDR2 is FQNNGV. This CDR3 is 14 amino acids long. CDR3 loop: CASSPASIKETQYF. CDR3 sequence (DNA): TGTGCCAGCAGCCCGGCGTCTATAAAAGAGACCCAGTACTTC.

This clonotype appeared a few times. V is TRBV12-3 or TRBV12-4 and J is TRBJ2-2, with D perhaps given as TRBD1 or TRBD2 (6 bases each). Trimming took 1 base from V and 4 from J, leaving 22 bases between them. The CDR3 contains 19 residues. CDR3 in DNA: TGTGCCAGCAGTTTAGTCGCCCGGTGGGGGGCGACGGGCACCGGGGAGCTGTTTTTT. Amino acid sequence: CASSLVARWGATGTGELFF.

J is TRBJ2-1 and V is TRBV5-1; the D gene is possibly TRBD1 (6 bases). Trimming pared 4 bases from V and 7 bases from J, leaving 21 bases between. Germline V gene sequence: CDR1 SGHRS, CDR2 YFSETQ. The CDR3 covers 16 residues. DNA of the CDR3: TGCGCCAGCAGCCCCTCGGGGCGACAGGCCATAAATGAGCAGTTCTTC. Amino acid sequence: CASSPSGRQAINEQFF.

This clonotype was recorded once. The rearrangement joins TRBV29-1 to TRBJ1-1; D uncertain. CDR1 SQVTM and CDR2 ANQGSEA come from the germline V gene. V dropped 4 bases and J dropped 3 bases, with 9 bases sitting between them. This CDR3 has 12 amino acids. CDR3 protein: CSVAKTDTEAFF. CDR3 nucleotide sequence: TGCAGCGTTGCGAAGACCGACACTGAAGCTTTCTTT. The variable domain in full, completed from reference TRBV29-1 and TRBJ1-1, reads SAVISQKPSRDICQRGTSLTIQCQVDSQVTMMFWYRQQPGQSLTLIATANQGSEATYESGFVIDKFPISRPNLTFSTLTVSNMSPEDSSIYLCSVAKTDTEAFFGQGTRLTVV.

The genes are TRBV28 and TRBJ1-3; the D is unclear. The CDR3 totals 16 residues. Germline values: CDR1 MDHEN, CDR2 SYDVKM. V dropped 1 base and J dropped 4 bases, with 14 bases sitting between them. As DNA, the CDR3 is TGTGCCAGCAGTTTATCCGGCTATGGGCCAGGAAACACCATATATTTT. This codes for CASSLSGYGPGNTIYF. The variable domain in full, completed from reference TRBV28 and TRBJ1-3, reads DVKVTQSSRYLVKRTGEKVFLECVQDMDHENMFWYRQDPGLGLRLIYFSYDVKMKEKGDIPEGYSVSREKKERFSLILESASTNQTSMYLCASSLSGYGPGNTIYFGEGSWLTVV.

The chain employs TRBV29-1 and TRBJ2-3; D not certain. Deletions cut 6 bases from V and 5 bases from J, with 6 bases between. The CDR3 spans 10 residues. CDR1 is SQVTM and CDR2 is ANQGSEA in the germline V gene. In DNA, the CDR3 is TGCAGCGTCCTACGAGATACGCAGTATTTT. Its protein is CSVLRDTQYF.

In its sample, this clonotype was seen a few times. The chain couples TRBV12-3 or TRBV12-4 to TRBJ1-5, with 8 bases identical to TRBD1. V lost 3 bases and J lost 5; bases outside the gene matches: 12. CDR3 length: 17 residues. The CDR3 region is CASSFGEGRGPDQPQHF. Here the CDR3 DNA reads TGTGCCAGCAGTTTCGGAGAGGGCAGGGGGCCTGATCAGCCCCAGCATTTT.

The CDR3 sequence is CASSPRTSGGAYTQYF. The CDR3 region has the DNA TGTGCCAGCAGCCCCCGGACTAGCGGGGGGGCATATACGCAGTATTTT. This chain connects TRBV7-6 to TRBJ2-3, with 15 bases fitting TRBD2. Germline trimming cut 5 bases from V and 7 bases from J; bases unmatched to any gene: 7. CDR3 length: 16 residues. Germline V CDR1 and CDR2: SGHVS, FNYEAQ.

The chain is built from TRBV5-1 and TRBJ1-1; the D gene is possibly TRBD1 (6 bases). The CDR3 runs 14 residues. Germline CDR1 SGHRS, CDR2 YFSETQ. V dropped 4 bases and J dropped 3 bases, with 13 bases sitting between them. CDR3 bases: TGCGCCAGCAGCCCTCAGGGGCTGTACACTGAAGCTTTCTTT. Translating it yields CASSPQGLYTEAFF.

The genes are TRBV6-2 or TRBV6-3 and TRBJ2-2; 8 bases are shared with TRBD1. With V trimmed by 5 bases and J by 1 base, 12 bases remained unmatched. The CDR3 spans 18 residues. Germline V gene sequence: CDR1 MNHEY, CDR2 SVGEGT. In nucleotides, the CDR3 is TGTGCCAGCAGTAGACCCCGAAGGGACAGGAAGAACACCGGGGAGCTGTTTTTT. This encodes CASSRPRRDRKNTGELFF.

This clonotype was picked up a small number of times. The J gene is TRBJ2-7, the V gene TRBV7-2; 8 nucleotides line up with TRBD1. Germline-derived CDR1 and CDR2 are SGHTA and FQGNSA. This CDR3 region has 13 residues. J lost 6 bases, V lost 5 bases, and 6 bases had no gene match. CDR3 DNA sequence: TGTGCCAGCAGCATCGGACAGGGAAGCGAGCAGTACTTC. Protein: CASSIGQGSEQYF.

The gene calls are TRBV20-1 and TRBJ1-1; no clear D. V lost 3 bases to trimming and J lost 0 bases, with 14 bases between them. This CDR3 has 15 amino acids. Germline V gene sequence: CDR1 DFQATT, CDR2 SNEGSKA (reference sequence). As DNA, the CDR3 is TGCAGTGCTAGTGGGCCGGGTGGGGTGAACACTGAAGCTTTCTTT. The encoded protein is CSASGPGGVNTEAFF.

The V gene is TRBV27, the J gene TRBJ1-4; D perhaps matches TRBD1 (5 bases). Trimming shortened V by 8 bases and J by 8 bases, and 15 bases separated the two germline ends. CDR1 is MNHEY and CDR2 is SMNVEV in the germline V gene (reference sequence). The CDR3 runs 13 residues. This CDR3 reads CASAIRGREKLFF. In DNA, the CDR3 is TGTGCCAGCGCCATCCGGGGCCGCGAAAAACTGTTTTTT. Full variable domain (outside the CDR3, taken from reference TRBV27 and TRBJ1-4): EAQVTQNPRYLITVTGKKLTVTCSQNMNHEYMSWYRQDPGLGLRQIYYSMNVEVTDKGDVPEGYKVSRKEKRNFPLILESPSPNQTSLYFCASAIRGREKLFFGSGTQLSVL.

This clonotype was observed at least ten times. The rearrangement joins TRBV11-2 to TRBJ2-1, with 11 bases that match TRBD2. The CDR3 length is 15 residues. V shed 5 bases and J 4 bases; nucleotides not matched to a gene: 4. The germline V gene has CDR1 SGHAT and CDR2 FQNNGV. The CDR3 here is CASSPGLADYNEQFF. CDR3 in DNA: TGTGCCAGCAGCCCGGGACTAGCGGATTACAATGAGCAGTTCTTC.

The chain combines TRBV29-1 with TRBJ2-7; possibly TRBD1 or TRBD2 for D (5 bases each). The CDR3 runs 14 residues. Trimming stripped 4 bases from V and 0 bases from J, with 13 bases between. Germline V CDR1 and CDR2: SQVTM, ANQGSEA. The CDR3 coding sequence is TGCAGCGTTGTCCGGGACGTTAGCTCCTACGAGCAGTACTTC. It encodes CSVVRDVSSYEQYF.

The rearrangement links TRBV7-2 to TRBJ2-3, with TRBD2 matching 9 bases. This CDR3 has 15 amino acids. J was trimmed by 2 bases and V by 5 bases; bases with no gene match: 5. Germline V gene sequence: CDR1 SGHTA, CDR2 FQGNSA. CDR3 amino acids: CASSVSGGLTDTQYF. In DNA, the CDR3 is TGTGCCAGCAGCGTAAGCGGGGGGCTCACAGATACGCAGTATTTT.

This clonotype was seen a few times. The chain has TRBV5-6 and TRBJ2-5; 8 positions match TRBD2. The CDR3 contains 16 residues. CDR1 SGHDT and CDR2 YYEEEE come from the germline V gene. V was clipped by 1 base and J by 5 bases; unmatched bases: 10. CDR3 loop: CASSLRRGAVFETQYF. CDR3 in DNA: TGTGCCAGCAGCTTGCGGCGGGGGGCCGTGTTCGAGACCCAGTACTTC.

This clonotype was picked up a small number of times. The chain carries TRBV11-2 and TRBJ1-2; D gene uncertain. V shed 5 bases and J shed 0 bases, with 19 bases lying between them. Germline V lookup: CDR1 SGHAT, CDR2 FQNNGV. The CDR3 length is 17 residues. Written as DNA, the CDR3 is TGTGCCAGCAGCCTCTCGAGTTGGCCGGGATCTAACTATGGCTACACCTTC. Protein: CASSLSSWPGSNYGYTF.

This clonotype was found a few times. V is TRBV5-1 and J is TRBJ1-6; no clear D gene. The CDR3 is 14 residues long. V dropped 0 bases and J dropped 8 bases, with 9 bases sitting between them. Germline V gives CDR1 SGHRS, CDR2 YFSETQ. CDR3 DNA sequence: TGCGCCAGCAGCTTGGGGGTTTATGATTCACCCCTCCACTTT. Translation gives CASSLGVYDSPLHF.

This clonotype was counted between two and nine times. V gene TRBV20-1 combines with J gene TRBJ1-2, with D hard to call. In germline, CDR1 is DFQATT, CDR2 SNEGSKA (reference sequence). The CDR3 totals 10 residues. Trimming removed 2 bases at V and 6 bases at J, with 4 bases between. CDR3 in DNA: TGCAGTGCTAGATTCGATGGCTACACCTTC. It is translated as CSARFDGYTF.

This clonotype has just a few counts. The chain carries TRBV11-3 and TRBJ2-1, with TRBD2 matching 8 bases. There are 16 residues in the CDR3. J was trimmed by 5 bases and V by 5 bases; bases with no gene match: 11. Germline CDR1 is SGHNT and CDR2 is YENEEA. In nucleotides, the CDR3 is TGTGCCAGCAGCCCCAGATCGGGGGGGACAAACAATGAGCAGTTCTTC. It translates to CASSPRSGGTNNEQFF.

This clonotype was counted only a few times. V gene TRBV2 combines with J gene TRBJ2-5; 13 bases fit TRBD2. V gave up 7 bases and J gave up 3 bases; unmatched junction bases: 2. The germline V gene encodes CDR1 SNHLY and CDR2 FYNNEI. CDR3 length equals 14 residues. This CDR3 reads CASKGLAGEETQYF. In DNA, the CDR3 is TGTGCCAGCAAAGGACTAGCGGGGGAAGAGACCCAGTACTTC.

In this sample, this clonotype turned up a few times. The chain recombines TRBV6-2 or TRBV6-3 with TRBJ2-7; 10 nucleotides align to TRBD1. This CDR3 is built from 14 residues. From germline, CDR1 is MNHEY and CDR2 SVGEGT. The trim removed 7 bases at V and 2 bases at J, leaving 5 bases unmatched. The CDR3 spells CASNDRGLTYEQYV. The CDR3 region has the DNA TGTGCCAGCAATGACAGGGGGCTAACCTACGAGCAGTACGTC.

V gene TRBV11-2 combines with J gene TRBJ1-1; tentative D call: TRBD1 (5 bases). CDR3 length: 14 residues. The V gene lost 1 base and the J gene lost 8 bases, with 14 bases spanning the gap. Germline V lookup: CDR1 SGHAT, CDR2 FQNNGV. This CDR3 is CASSLGVGAVEAFF. The DNA of the CDR3 is TGTGCCAGCAGCTTAGGAGTTGGGGCGGTGGAAGCTTTCTTT.

This clonotype came up many times. This CDR3 reads CASSLVVKPSRQEAYEQYV. CDR3 nucleotides: TGCGCCAGCAGCTTGGTCGTTAAGCCGTCCCGACAGGAGGCCTACGAGCAGTACGTC. The genes are TRBV5-1 and TRBJ2-7; maybe TRBD1 (6 bases). V lost 0 bases and J 2 bases, leaving 24 bases between the germline ends. This CDR3 comprises 19 residues. The V gene's germline CDR1 is SGHRS and CDR2 YFSETQ.

The chain is built from TRBV5-5 and TRBJ2-3; unclear D gene. The germline V gene has CDR1 SGHKS and CDR2 YYEKEE (reference sequence). The CDR3 has 13 residues. V lost 0 bases and J 11 bases, leaving 13 bases between the germline ends. The CDR3 region has the DNA TGTGCCAGCAGCTTGGCCAACGCAGATGGGCAGTATTTT. As protein: CASSLANADGQYF.